A single sample gave rise to the 24 T cell receptor beta chains below, sequenced in a study of T cells in Graves' hyperthyroidism and ophthalmopathy. Amplified TCR beta CDR3 regions derived from RNA transcripts. The HTBI primer set drove a first-round RT-PCR of the TCR CDR3. MiXCR was run by TCRdb on the multiplex PCR reads, yielding one entry per CDR3 protein. The sample lists roughly 740,000 distinct CDR3 sequences, around 15% occurring once. Sequencing was carried out using blood. These receptor sequences come from a man aged 18 to 29 with Graves' hyperthyroidism.

This clonotype was seen ten or more times. The chain recombines TRBV7-8 with TRBJ2-3; 9 nucleotides match TRBD2. The junction had 8 bases not matched to a gene; V was cut back by 5 bases and J by 5 bases. This CDR3 is 15 amino acids long. Germline-derived CDR1 and CDR2 are SGHVS and FQNEAQ. CDR3 loop: CASSTTSGPGDTQYF. The CDR3 DNA sequence: TGTGCCAGCAGCACGACTAGCGGTCCCGGAGATACGCAGTATTTT.

This clonotype was found many times. V and J are TRBV2 and TRBJ1-2; no firm D call. Germline CDR1 reads SNHLY; CDR2 reads FYNNEI. This CDR3 comprises 13 residues. V lost 7 bases and J lost 0, with 9 bases in between. The CDR3: CASNKHPNYGYTF. CDR3 nucleotides: TGTGCCAGCAACAAGCACCCTAACTATGGCTACACCTTC. Combining the CDR3 with reference TRBV2 and TRBJ1-2 gives the whole variable domain EPEVTQTPSHQVTQMGQEVILRCVPISNHLYFYWYRQILGQKVEFLVSFYNNEISEKSEIFDDQFSVERPDGSNFTLKIRSTKLEDSAMYFCASNKHPNYGYTFGSGTRLTVV.

This clonotype has ten or more counts. The V call is TRBV18, the J call TRBJ2-7; D is unclear. CDR3 size: 14 residues. V was clipped by 3 bases and J by 2 bases, with 11 bases between them. Germline loops: CDR1 KGHSH, CDR2 LQKENI. Here the CDR3 DNA reads TGTGCCAGCTCACCGCAGATGGAGACCTACGAGCAGTACTTC. This translates into CASSPQMETYEQYF.

This clonotype was seen at least ten times. The J gene is TRBJ2-7, the V gene TRBV28, with D possibly being TRBD2 (6 bases). V lost 3 bases to trimming and J lost 3 bases, with 18 bases between them. The CDR3 contains 16 residues. CDR1 MDHEN and CDR2 SYDVKM come from the germline V gene. The CDR3 coding sequence is TGTGCCAGCAGTTTCCTCCCCCGGGACTTCCACTACGAGCAGTACTTC. Translation gives CASSFLPRDFHYEQYF.

This clonotype showed up many times. This rearrangement joins TRBV28 to TRBJ2-1; 10 positions agree with TRBD2. The CDR3 is 19 residues long. Trimming at V came to 4 bases and at J to 0 bases, leaving 12 bases not matched to a gene. Per the germline V gene, CDR1 is MDHEN and CDR2 is SYDVKM. The CDR3 nucleotides are TGTGCCAGCAGTTCCTTAGCGGGAGGCCCACTGAGCTCCTACAATGAGCAGTTCTTC. Translation: CASSSLAGGPLSSYNEQFF.

The sample holds a few counts of this clonotype. The V and J genes are TRBV5-7 and TRBJ2-1; 9 bases line up with TRBD2. Being an ORF, TRBV5-7 has a function that is uncertain. The CDR3 runs 16 residues. V was pared by 4 bases and J by 6 bases, with 11 bases of the junction left unmatched. CDR3 bases: TGTGCCAGCAGCCCCGATGTAGCGGGAGACTCCAATGAGCAGTTCTTC. Protein sequence: CASSPDVAGDSNEQFF.

This clonotype was seen many times. CDR3 in amino acids: CSVVPRGRNEQFF. Written as DNA, the CDR3 is TGCAGCGTTGTACCCCGAGGAAGAAATGAGCAGTTCTTC. The genes are TRBV29-1 and TRBJ2-1; D remains ambiguous. This CDR3 has 13 residues. V lost 4 bases and J 7 bases, leaving 14 bases between the germline ends. In germline, CDR1 is SQVTM, CDR2 ANQGSEA.

This clonotype was seen a few times. The rearrangement uses TRBV9 and TRBJ2-5, with 8 bases that match TRBD2. This CDR3 is 15 amino acids long. Trimming removed 4 bases from V and 5 bases from J; junction bases left unmatched: 10. Germline CDR1 and CDR2: SGDLS and YYNGEE. In DNA form, the CDR3 reads TGTGCCAGCAGCCCCCAACTTACGGGAGGGGAGACCCAGTACTTC. Its translation is CASSPQLTGGETQYF.

At least ten counts were recorded for this clonotype. The chain links TRBV27 to TRBJ1-1; D not resolved. This CDR3 is 13 amino acids long. Germline CDR1 is MNHEY and CDR2 is SMNVEV (reference sequence). V shed 2 bases and J shed 1 base, with 5 bases lying between them. The DNA of the CDR3 is TGTGCCAGCAGTTTAAATTCGAACACTGAAGCTTTCTTT. It translates to CASSLNSNTEAFF.

This clonotype was seen only a few times. The V gene is TRBV27, the J gene TRBJ2-5, with a weak D call TRBD2 (5 bases). Trimming removed 6 bases at V and 2 bases at J, with 16 bases between. Germline CDR1 reads MNHEY; CDR2 reads SMNVEV (reference sequence). There are 15 residues in the CDR3. The CDR3: CASRPSLGVQETQYF. CDR3 DNA: TGTGCCAGCAGGCCCAGCTTGGGAGTTCAAGAGACCCAGTACTTC.

The rearrangement joins TRBV5-1 to TRBJ2-4; 8 bases are a match to TRBD1. The V gene's germline CDR1 is SGHRS and CDR2 YFSETQ. The V and J ends lost 0 bases and 7 bases, in that order; junction bases with no gene match: 9. The CDR3 length is 16 residues. CDR3 region: CASSLGGTGSRNIQYF. As DNA, the CDR3 is TGCGCCAGCAGCTTGGGGGGGACAGGATCAAGGAACATTCAGTACTTC.

A single count supports this clonotype. V usage is TRBV27 and J usage is TRBJ2-3, with 12 nucleotides matching TRBD1. J was trimmed by 5 bases and V by 4 bases; bases with no gene match: 4. The CDR3 is 15 residues long. Germline-derived CDR1 and CDR2 are MNHEY and SMNVEV (reference sequence). CDR3: CASSSGQGARDTQYF. For the CDR3, the DNA is TGTGCCAGCAGTTCGGGACAGGGGGCTAGAGATACGCAGTATTTT.

This clonotype was detected a few times. CDR3 sequence (DNA): TGTGCCAGCAGCTTAGGTTCTAGGGAAGAGACCCAGTACTTC. As protein: CASSLGSREETQYF. The V gene is TRBV7-9, the J gene TRBJ2-5; D uncertain. V was shortened by 1 base and J by 3 bases, with 9 bases between the two germline ends. The CDR3 is 14 amino acids. The germline V gene has CDR1 SEHNR and CDR2 FQNEAQ (reference sequence).

This clonotype was found a few times. The V and J genes are TRBV29-1 and TRBJ2-7; possible D gene TRBD1, 5 bases. Trimming removed 1 base from V and 2 bases from J, with 9 bases in between. CDR1 and CDR2 (germline): SQVTM, ANQGSEA. CDR3 length: 13 amino acids. The CDR3 coding sequence is TGCAGCGTTGAAGTAGGGGCTACCTACGAGCAGTACTTC. This gives the protein CSVEVGATYEQYF.

The V gene is TRBV5-1, the J gene TRBJ2-1; a weak D match, TRBD2 (6 bases). CDR1 is SGHRS, CDR2 YFSETQ, per germline. The CDR3 runs 9 residues. V lost 10 bases, J lost 8 bases, and 7 bases lay in between. The CDR3 here is CARRDEQFF. The CDR3 DNA is TGCGCCCGGAGGGATGAGCAGTTCTTC.

The genes are TRBV2 and TRBJ2-5; possibly TRBD2 for D (5 bases). The CDR3 totals 14 residues. Deletions cut 8 bases from V and 0 bases from J, with 13 bases between. Germline assignment: CDR1 SNHLY and CDR2 FYNNEI. Here the CDR3 reads CASRTLANQETQYF. The CDR3 region has the DNA TGTGCCAGCCGCACCCTAGCCAACCAAGAGACCCAGTACTTC.

The chain carries TRBV20-1 and TRBJ1-6; D is possibly TRBD1 (5 bases). The V and J ends lost 0 bases and 9 bases respectively, with 15 bases between them. Germline CDR1 and CDR2: DFQATT and SNEGSKA (reference sequence). The CDR3 loop spans 15 amino acids. CDR3 protein: CSARDPATAFSPLHF. The CDR3 DNA reads as TGCAGTGCTAGAGATCCCGCGACAGCCTTTTCACCCCTCCACTTT.

This clonotype turned up a few times. The V gene is TRBV19, the J gene TRBJ2-7; 10 bases align to TRBD2. The V and J ends lost 4 bases and 0 bases, in that order; junction bases with no gene match: 12. The CDR3 covers 18 residues. Germline V gene sequence: CDR1 LNHDA, CDR2 SQIVND (reference sequence). The DNA of the CDR3 is TGTGCCAGTAGTAAGCAGGGGCTAGCGGGAGTGGGCTCCTACGAGCAGTACTTC. Encoded protein: CASSKQGLAGVGSYEQYF. The whole variable domain, filled in from reference TRBV19 and TRBJ2-7, reads DGGITQSPKYLFRKEGQNVTLSCEQNLNHDAMYWYRQDPGQGLRLIYYSQIVNDFQKGDIAEGYSVSREKKESFPLTVTSAQKNPTAFYLCASSKQGLAGVGSYEQYFGPGTRLTVT.

The V and J genes are TRBV7-2 and TRBJ2-7, with unresolved D. The V end was cut by 2 bases, the J end by 6 bases, with 14 bases between. The V gene's germline CDR1 is SGHTA and CDR2 FQGNSA. CDR3 length: 14 amino acids. The CDR3 sequence: CASSLFQVRSEQYF. In DNA form, the CDR3 reads TGTGCCAGCAGCTTATTCCAGGTCCGGAGCGAGCAGTACTTC.

The V and J genes are TRBV18 and TRBJ2-3; no firm D call. V was shortened by 6 bases and J by 2 bases, with 15 bases between the two germline ends. This CDR3 has 15 amino acids. Germline lookup yields CDR1 KGHSH and CDR2 LQKENI. For the CDR3, the DNA is TGTGCCAGCTCCGATATATACGATTACACAGATACGCAGTATTTT. This translates into CASSDIYDYTDTQYF.

This clonotype showed up many times. The chain is built from TRBV6-2 or TRBV6-3 and TRBJ2-7, with TRBD1 matching 9 bases. This CDR3 contains 14 residues. Looked up from germline, CDR1 is MNHEY and CDR2 is SVGEGT. V was clipped by 6 bases and J by 6 bases; unmatched bases: 9. Here the CDR3 reads CASSGDRDPLEQYF. The CDR3 DNA follows: TGTGCCAGCAGCGGGGACAGGGACCCACTCGAGCAGTACTTC.

A note on this clonotype: Germline and junction disagree at one end, which may indicate a read error. The genes are TRBV5-1 and TRBJ2-3; D might be TRBD1 (5 bases). Germline V gene lookup returns CDR1 SGHRS and CDR2 YFSETQ. This CDR3 has 13 residues. CDR3 DNA sequence: TGCGCCAGCAGCTGGGGAAGCACAGGTACGCAGTATTTT. Translating gives CASSWGSTGTQYF. Filled out from reference TRBV5-1 and TRBJ2-3, the complete variable domain reads KAGVTQTPRYLIKTRGQQVTLSCSPISGHRSVSWYQQTPGQGLQFLFEYFSETQRNKGNFPGRFSGRQFSNSRSEMNVSTLELGDSALYLCASSWGSTGTQYFGPGTRLTVL.

This rearrangement joins TRBV7-9 to TRBJ2-7; D possibly corresponds to TRBD1 (6 bases). This CDR3 is 14 amino acids long. V gave up 1 base and J gave up 5 bases, with 12 bases separating them. Germline CDR1 reads SEHNR; CDR2 reads FQNEAQ (reference sequence). The CDR3 coding sequence is TGTGCCAGCAGCTTAGACAGGGCCACTCACGAGCAGTACTTC. Its translation: CASSLDRATHEQYF.

This clonotype was counted a few times. This sequence joins TRBV2 and TRBJ2-1; TRBD2 agrees at 7 bases. The V segment lost 3 bases and the J segment 6 bases; nucleotides outside the gene matches: 5. Germline assignment: CDR1 SNHLY and CDR2 FYNNEI. CDR3 length: 14 amino acids. CDR3 DNA sequence: TGTGCCAGCAGTGATCTAGCGGTACTCAATGAGCAGTTCTTC. It translates to CASSDLAVLNEQFF.